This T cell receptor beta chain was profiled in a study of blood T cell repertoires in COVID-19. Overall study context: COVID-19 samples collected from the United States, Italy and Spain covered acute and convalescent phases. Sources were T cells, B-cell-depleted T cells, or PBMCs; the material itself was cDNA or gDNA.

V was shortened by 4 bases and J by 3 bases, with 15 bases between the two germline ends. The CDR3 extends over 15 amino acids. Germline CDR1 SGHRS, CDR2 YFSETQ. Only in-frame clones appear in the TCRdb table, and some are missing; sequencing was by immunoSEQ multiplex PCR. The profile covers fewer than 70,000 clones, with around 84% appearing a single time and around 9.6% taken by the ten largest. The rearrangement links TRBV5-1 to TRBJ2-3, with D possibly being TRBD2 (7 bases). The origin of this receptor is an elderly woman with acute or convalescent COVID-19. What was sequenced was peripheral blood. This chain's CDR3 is CASSRGAVGTDTQYF. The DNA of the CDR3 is TGCGCCAGCAGCCGGGGGGCCGTAGGAACAGATACGCAGTATTTT.